Reported below is one T cell receptor beta chain. Its specific antigen is unknown. Within one base of it there is no much larger clone, and no base qualities were kept. CDR1 and CDR2 were assigned from the germline V gene as SNHLY and FYNNEI. Germline trimming amounts to 6 bases on V and 4 bases on J, with 5 as the count of junction bases outside the gene matches. There are 14 amino acids in the CDR3, from cysteine to phenylalanine inclusive. Only the CDR3 region is kept as DNA, spanning 42 bases read in frame from base 1. The sample belongs to a study of blood T cell repertoires in COVID-19 (dated by TCRdb to the early 2020s). Study-wide context: The collaborator samples originated in the United States, Italy and Spain and spanned the acute and convalescent phases of COVID-19. Where HLA class I and class II types were available, the types were taken from metadata supplied by the sample provider, not from assay-based typing. The sample metadata nearly always contained a de-identified subject ID, COVID-19 status, age in years and sex. The samples were drawn from two sources: the first 160 participants of the ongoing ImmuneRACE study, and 950 to 1,500 subjects contributed by 6 global collaborators. The prospective study material was composed of cDNA or gDNA derived from T cells, B-cell-depleted T cells, or PBMCs. The dataset comprised deeply sampled blood TCRbeta repertoires from subjects exposed to, actively infected with, or recovered from COVID-19. A freely available public database, intended as a resource for researchers studying the immune response to SARS-CoV-2, is where the repertoires were released.

What the research found in general, with its limitations: The amount of clinical and demographic metadata varied by source and participant and was provided uncurated.

Each collaborating institution followed its own protocols to collect whole blood in K2EDTA tubes. For TCRbeta analysis, collaborators shipped samples as frozen whole blood, isolated PBMCs, or DNA extracted from either of those sample types. TCRbeta CDR3 regions were amplified from genomic DNA using the immunoSEQ Assay, a bias-controlled multiplex PCR. On the study's bioinformatics: Nucleated cell counts per sample were estimated from amplification of reference gene primers within the assay. To quantify the absolute abundance of each unique TCRbeta CDR3 rearrangement, sequence reads were collapsed and filtered. For each sample, productive Simpson clonality was calculated as the square root of Simpson's diversity index over productive rearrangements. The source is immuneACCESS, and TCRdb retained only in-frame sequences with V and J called. Part of the clones is not carried over; for the studies checked, unresolved V genes explain less than half of this, and the remainder is unexplained. V, J and clone size derive from that table, while D and trimming were established from the DNA sequence. This sample is represented by roughly 86,000 clones; 65% to 85% of them were singletons. The ten biggest clones cover roughly 6.3% of the sample.

Source material: peripheral blood. The rearranged segments are TRBV2 and TRBJ1-2, and 10 bases in between align with TRBD1. This TCR derives from a man in his sixties with acute or convalescent COVID-19. Here the CDR3 is given as CASRPGTGVYGYTF. The DNA sequence is as follows: TGTGCCAGCAGGCCCGGGACAGGGGTCTATGGCTACACCTTC.